One sample yielded the 30 T cell receptor beta chains listed below, sequenced in a study of T-cell reconstitution after alpha-beta-depleted transplantation in children (dated by TCRdb to 2016 to 2017). Sample treatment or condition, as interpreted from the label and publication: allogeneic hematopoietic cell transplantation with graft depleted of TCRalphabeta T cells and CD19 B cells. The library was prepared using PCR. Reads for this sample came from an Illumina HiSeq 2500. TCR libraries were prepared with molecular barcoding, using unique molecular identifiers to normalize TCRbeta repertoire quantification. TCRdb reprocessing: public reads trimmed at Q25 with fastp, clones called with MiXCR, in-frame beta chains kept. CDR3 protein sequences are deduplicated, and each keeps its most common genes and DNA. The sample data list 550,000 to 800,000 distinct CDR3 sequences, and around 13% of these were observed just once. The ten largest clonotypes hold 0.79% of the sample.

Sequenced material: PBMCs, taken before TCRalphabeta/CD19-depleted stem cell transplant. All receptors come from a girl aged 2 to 10 with congenital amegakaryocytic thrombocytopenia, due to receive a stem cell transplant.

This clonotype was observed a handful of times. The chain recombines TRBV20-1 with TRBJ2-1; D is perhaps TRBD2 (6 bases). Trimming stripped 1 base from V and 7 bases from J, with 11 bases between. Germline CDR1 reads DFQATT; CDR2 reads SNEGSKA (reference sequence). The CDR3 is made up of 13 amino acids. This chain's CDR3 is CSARGEVGNEQFF. CDR3 sequence (DNA): TGCAGTGCTAGAGGGGAGGTTGGGAATGAGCAGTTCTTC.

This clonotype was picked up many times. The chain joins TRBV7-2 to TRBJ2-1; 7 bases align to TRBD1. The germline V gene has CDR1 SGHTA and CDR2 FQGNSA. This CDR3 contains 13 residues. V lost 3 bases and J lost 13; bases outside the gene matches: 9. CDR3 amino acids: CASSLPAGTDQFF. The CDR3 DNA reads TGTGCCAGCAGCTTGCCTGCCGGGACAGATCAGTTCTTC.

This clonotype was recorded at least ten times. The CDR3, as DNA: TGCAGTGCTAGACTCGGGAGCTGGAACGAAGCTTTCTTT. This gives the protein CSARLGSWNEAFF. This chain connects TRBV20-1 to TRBJ1-1; unclear D gene. Trimming removed 2 bases at V and 8 bases at J, with 15 bases between. The CDR3 runs to 13 residues. Germline values: CDR1 DFQATT, CDR2 SNEGSKA (reference sequence).

This clonotype was counted ten times or more. The gene calls are TRBV29-1 and TRBJ2-1; 9 bases match TRBD2. Germline-derived CDR1 and CDR2 are SQVTM and ANQGSEA. This CDR3 is 14 amino acids long. After removal of 3 bases from V and 0 bases from J, the junction contained 0 bases not matched to a gene. The CDR3 nucleotides read TGCAGCGTTGAGACTAGCGGCTCCTACAATGAGCAGTTCTTC. Translated: CSVETSGSYNEQFF.

The chain recombines TRBV3-1 with TRBJ2-1; 7 positions match TRBD1. Germline CDR1 and CDR2: LGHDT and YNNKEL (reference sequence). V lost 4 bases, J lost 6 bases, and 12 bases stayed unmatched. The CDR3 extends over 16 amino acids. CDR3: CASSRSWDSGPNEQFF. As DNA, the CDR3 is TGTGCCAGCAGCCGGAGTTGGGACAGTGGGCCCAATGAGCAGTTCTTC.

This clonotype has just a few counts. The V and J genes are TRBV5-1 and TRBJ2-1; perhaps D is TRBD1 or TRBD2 (5 bases each). The CDR3 is made up of 15 amino acids. Germline lookup yields CDR1 SGHRS and CDR2 YFSETQ. Deletions cut 4 bases from V and 6 bases from J, with 17 bases between. CDR3 DNA: TGCGCCAGCAGCCCGGGGACCCACTTCGTCAATGAGCAGTTCTTC. Protein sequence: CASSPGTHFVNEQFF.

At least ten counts were recorded for this clonotype. The rearrangement joins TRBV29-1 to TRBJ1-3; no clear D. The germline CDR1 and CDR2 sequences are SQVTM and ANQGSEA. Trimming shortened V by 6 bases and J by 0 bases, and 12 bases separated the two germline ends. The CDR3 loop spans 14 amino acids. The CDR3 loop is CSVGLSGSGNTIYF. CDR3 bases: TGCAGCGTCGGACTTTCCGGCTCTGGAAACACCATATATTTT.

The V call is TRBV5-1, the J call TRBJ2-2; D is undetermined. The CDR3 spans 13 residues. Trimming took off 9 bases at V and 11 bases at J, with 20 bases between the two ends. The germline V gene encodes CDR1 SGHRS and CDR2 YFSETQ. The CDR3 reads CAMTDANIGELFF. The CDR3 nucleotides read TGCGCCATGACTGACGCGAACATCGGCGAGCTGTTTTTT.

The chain links TRBV5-5 to TRBJ2-7, with 7 bases aligning to TRBD2. With 4 bases clipped from V and 2 bases from J, the junction kept 9 bases outside the gene matches. This CDR3 spans 15 amino acids. Germline lookup yields CDR1 SGHKS and CDR2 YYEKEE (reference sequence). CDR3 sequence reads: CASSVGGTTTYEQYF. CDR3 DNA: TGTGCCAGCAGCGTGGGAGGGACTACAACCTACGAGCAGTACTTC.

This clonotype was counted ten times or more. The chain employs TRBV29-1 and TRBJ1-1, with D perhaps matching TRBD1 (5 bases). The CDR3 runs 17 residues. Deletions cut 0 bases from V and 0 bases from J, with 17 bases between. Germline lookup yields CDR1 SQVTM and CDR2 ANQGSEA. The CDR3 here is CSVEDWGLKMMNTEAFF. The DNA of the CDR3 is TGCAGCGTTGAAGACTGGGGACTGAAGATGATGAACACTGAAGCTTTCTTT. Full variable domain (outside the CDR3, taken from reference TRBV29-1 and TRBJ1-1): SAVISQKPSRDICQRGTSLTIQCQVDSQVTMMFWYRQQPGQSLTLIATANQGSEATYESGFVIDKFPISRPNLTFSTLTVSNMSPEDSSIYLCSVEDWGLKMMNTEAFFGQGTRLTVV.

This clonotype was detected only a few times. The chain has TRBV6-1 and TRBJ2-3; possible D gene TRBD2, 6 bases. V gave up 7 bases and J gave up 2 bases, with 13 bases separating them. There are 14 residues in the CDR3. The germline V gene encodes CDR1 MNHNS and CDR2 SASEGT. The CDR3 sequence is CASNTAGHTDTQYF. For the CDR3, the DNA is TGTGCCAGCAATACAGCGGGCCACACAGATACGCAGTATTTT.

This clonotype has ten or more counts. The V gene is TRBV23-1, the J gene TRBJ2-1; TRBD1 matches 8 bases. TRBV23-1 is an ORF; its function is uncertain. The V and J ends lost 0 bases and 5 bases, in that order; junction bases with no gene match: 6. The CDR3 spans 16 residues. This chain's CDR3 is CASSQSGDRRNNEQFF. The CDR3 nucleotides are TGCGCCAGCAGTCAATCGGGGGACAGGCGAAACAATGAGCAGTTCTTC.

At least ten counts were recorded for this clonotype. The V call is TRBV9, the J call TRBJ2-1; 8 bases agree with TRBD1. This CDR3 is built from 15 residues. Germline values: CDR1 SGDLS, CDR2 YYNGEE. V shed 2 bases, J shed 6 bases, and the junction held 7 bases outside the gene matches. CDR3 in DNA: TGTGCCAGCAGCGTGAGGATGGGACAGGCCAATGAGCAGTTCTTC. It yields the protein CASSVRMGQANEQFF.

Ten or more counts support this clonotype. The rearrangement links TRBV5-5 to TRBJ1-1, with a weak D call TRBD1 (6 bases). The V gene lost 1 base and the J gene lost 4 bases, with 14 bases spanning the gap. The CDR3 has 15 residues. Germline V gene lookup returns CDR1 SGHKS and CDR2 YYEKEE (reference sequence). The CDR3 region is CASSLLATGLTEAFF. In DNA form, the CDR3 reads TGTGCCAGCAGCTTGTTGGCAACAGGGCTCACTGAAGCTTTCTTT.

Worth noting for this clonotype: Germline is not matched at one junction end, which may reflect a read error. This sequence joins TRBV7-8 and TRBJ2-3; D gene ambiguous. The V gene's germline CDR1 is SGHVS and CDR2 FQNEAQ. There are 15 residues in the CDR3. The CDR3 DNA reads as TGTGCCAGCAGCTTAGAGGCAGCCGGCACACATACGCAGTATTTT. This gives the protein CASSLEAAGTHTQYF.

This clonotype appeared many times. The rearrangement joins TRBV7-7 to TRBJ2-1; D is perhaps TRBD2 (6 bases). Germline V CDR1 and CDR2: SSHAT, FNYEAQ (reference sequence). This CDR3 has 15 amino acids. Between the trimmed V and J ends, which lost 3 bases and 5 bases, there was a span of 14 bases. CDR3 DNA: TGTGCCAGCAGCTTGAGTCGGGAGATAAACAATGAGCAGTTCTTC. This encodes CASSLSREINNEQFF.

This clonotype was observed many times. This chain joins TRBV12-3 or TRBV12-4 and TRBJ2-7; TRBD2 agrees at 7 bases. This CDR3 contains 14 residues. Trimming cost V 3 bases and J 3 bases; bases outside gene matches: 5. In DNA, the CDR3 is TGTGCCAGCAGTTTTAGCGGGTCCTACTACGAGCAGTACTTC. Encoded protein: CASSFSGSYYEQYF.

The chain is built from TRBV4-1 and TRBJ2-1; perhaps D is TRBD1 or TRBD2 (5 bases each). This CDR3 is built from 16 residues. Germline V gives CDR1 MGHRA, CDR2 YSYEKL. The V gene lost 4 bases and the J gene lost 0 bases, with 13 bases spanning the gap. Here the CDR3 reads CASSPPWGNSYNEQFF. In DNA, the CDR3 is TGCGCCAGCAGCCCACCCTGGGGGAACTCCTACAATGAGCAGTTCTTC.

This sequence joins TRBV5-6 and TRBJ2-1; TRBD1 aligns across 11 bases. The CDR3 has 14 residues. After removal of 6 bases from V and 8 bases from J, the junction contained 7 bases not matched to a gene. CDR1 and CDR2 from the germline V gene are SGHDT and YYEEEE. DNA for the CDR3: TGTGCCAGCATTTCGGACAGGGGGCAGGATGAGCAGTTCTTC. As protein: CASISDRGQDEQFF.

This clonotype was counted many times. This sequence joins TRBV12-3 or TRBV12-4 and TRBJ1-5; the D gene is possibly TRBD1 (5 bases). Trimming shortened V by 5 bases and J by 6 bases, and 17 bases separated the two germline ends. The CDR3 covers 15 residues. The DNA for the CDR3 is TGTGCCAGCAGTCAAAGACGGGGCAGCGTTCAGCCCCAGCATTTT. Amino acid sequence: CASSQRRGSVQPQHF.

This clonotype came up many times. The chain combines TRBV20-1 with TRBJ2-5; D uncertain. CDR1 and CDR2 from the germline V gene are DFQATT and SNEGSKA (reference sequence). The CDR3 runs to 14 residues. V was cut by 6 bases and J by 2 bases, with 16 bases left in between. The CDR3 reads CSAPAQTRQETQYF. In nucleotides, the CDR3 is TGCAGTGCCCCCGCCCAGACTCGGCAAGAGACCCAGTACTTC.

The chain joins TRBV7-9 to TRBJ2-7; 12 nucleotides line up with TRBD2. The CDR3 extends over 16 amino acids. The junction had 5 bases not matched to a gene; V was cut back by 1 base and J by 4 bases. Germline assignment: CDR1 SEHNR and CDR2 FQNEAQ (reference sequence). CDR3 protein: CASSLGLAGVFYEQYF. CDR3 coding DNA: TGTGCCAGCAGCTTAGGACTAGCGGGAGTATTTTACGAGCAGTACTTC.

The rearrangement joins TRBV5-1 to TRBJ2-1; unclear D gene. The CDR3 covers 17 residues. V was cut by 4 bases and J by 8 bases, with 25 bases left in between. Germline assignment: CDR1 SGHRS and CDR2 YFSETQ. The CDR3, as DNA: TGCGCCAGCAGCGGTGACCCCGGCGCGGCCCCCTTTGATGAGCAGTTCTTC. Translated: CASSGDPGAAPFDEQFF. The full variable domain, in which reference TRBV5-1 and TRBJ2-1 provide the parts outside the CDR3, is KAGVTQTPRYLIKTRGQQVTLSCSPISGHRSVSWYQQTPGQGLQFLFEYFSETQRNKGNFPGRFSGRQFSNSRSEMNVSTLELGDSALYLCASSGDPGAAPFDEQFFGPGTRLTVL.

Only a few counts were recorded for this clonotype. V and J are TRBV11-1 and TRBJ2-1; 10 bases map to TRBD1. With 2 bases clipped from V and 6 bases from J, the junction kept 13 bases outside the gene matches. The germline gives CDR1 SGHAT, CDR2 FQDESV (reference sequence). This CDR3 contains 18 residues. The CDR3 loop reads CASSLFPWGTGAPNEQFF. The CDR3 DNA is TGTGCCAGCAGCTTATTTCCATGGGGGACAGGGGCCCCCAATGAGCAGTTCTTC.

This clonotype occurred a few times. This rearrangement joins TRBV30 to TRBJ2-2, with D tentatively TRBD1 (6 bases). The CDR3 spans 15 residues. Germline V gene data show CDR1 as GTSNPN and CDR2 as SVGIG (reference sequence). V dropped 5 bases and J dropped 4 bases, with 17 bases sitting between them. The CDR3 region has the DNA TGTGCCTGGGTGGGGACACCCACCCCCACCGGGGAGCTGTTTTTT. Its protein product is CAWVGTPTPTGELFF. The variable domain in full, completed from reference TRBV30 and TRBJ2-2, reads SQTIHQWPATLVQPVGSPLSLECTVEGTSNPNLYWYRQAAGRGLQLLFYSVGIGQISSEVPQNLSASRPQDRQFILSSKKLLLSDSGFYLCAWVGTPTPTGELFFGEGSRLTVL.

This clonotype was observed at least ten times. The V call is TRBV28, the J call TRBJ1-4; unclear D gene. The CDR3 spans 12 residues. Germline CDR1 is MDHEN and CDR2 is SYDVKM. V lost 3 bases to trimming and J lost 13 bases, with 12 bases between them. The CDR3 spells CASSFSSQILFF. The CDR3 nucleotides read TGTGCCAGCAGTTTCTCCTCCCAGATACTGTTTTTT.

This clonotype was detected ten times or more. The rearrangement links TRBV28 to TRBJ2-4, with unresolved D. Per the germline V gene, CDR1 is MDHEN and CDR2 is SYDVKM. Trimming took off 4 bases at V and 2 bases at J, with 6 bases between the two ends. This CDR3 is 13 amino acids long. The DNA of the CDR3 is TGTGCCAGCAGTTGGACGACCAAAAACATTCAGTACTTC. Translating it yields CASSWTTKNIQYF.

The sample holds many counts of this clonotype. This chain connects TRBV25-1 to TRBJ2-7; 12 bases fit TRBD1. Unmatched junction bases numbered 4, after V lost 4 bases and J lost 6 bases. The CDR3 is 14 residues long. CDR1 and CDR2 from the germline V gene are MGHDK and SYGVNS. The CDR3 sequence: CASSAGTGGFEQYF. The CDR3, as DNA: TGTGCCAGCAGTGCCGGGACAGGGGGCTTCGAGCAGTACTTC.

This clonotype has ten or more counts. The V gene is TRBV5-1, the J gene TRBJ2-1, with D possibly called TRBD1 or TRBD2 (6 bases each). Trimming took off 0 bases at V and 7 bases at J, with 11 bases between the two ends. This CDR3 region has 14 residues. Germline V gene data show CDR1 as SGHRS and CDR2 as YFSETQ. CDR3 in DNA: TGCGCCAGCAGCTTGGATGGAGGGGGGAATGAGCAGTTCTTC. Its translation is CASSLDGGGNEQFF.

The chain joins TRBV27 to TRBJ1-2, with D unresolved. The germline V gene has CDR1 MNHEY and CDR2 SMNVEV (reference sequence). The CDR3 contains 14 residues. V was cut by 3 bases and J by 5 bases, with 13 bases left in between. CDR3 in amino acids: CASSFWHRGYGYTF. Here the CDR3 DNA reads TGTGCCAGCAGTTTTTGGCATCGGGGTTATGGCTACACCTTC.